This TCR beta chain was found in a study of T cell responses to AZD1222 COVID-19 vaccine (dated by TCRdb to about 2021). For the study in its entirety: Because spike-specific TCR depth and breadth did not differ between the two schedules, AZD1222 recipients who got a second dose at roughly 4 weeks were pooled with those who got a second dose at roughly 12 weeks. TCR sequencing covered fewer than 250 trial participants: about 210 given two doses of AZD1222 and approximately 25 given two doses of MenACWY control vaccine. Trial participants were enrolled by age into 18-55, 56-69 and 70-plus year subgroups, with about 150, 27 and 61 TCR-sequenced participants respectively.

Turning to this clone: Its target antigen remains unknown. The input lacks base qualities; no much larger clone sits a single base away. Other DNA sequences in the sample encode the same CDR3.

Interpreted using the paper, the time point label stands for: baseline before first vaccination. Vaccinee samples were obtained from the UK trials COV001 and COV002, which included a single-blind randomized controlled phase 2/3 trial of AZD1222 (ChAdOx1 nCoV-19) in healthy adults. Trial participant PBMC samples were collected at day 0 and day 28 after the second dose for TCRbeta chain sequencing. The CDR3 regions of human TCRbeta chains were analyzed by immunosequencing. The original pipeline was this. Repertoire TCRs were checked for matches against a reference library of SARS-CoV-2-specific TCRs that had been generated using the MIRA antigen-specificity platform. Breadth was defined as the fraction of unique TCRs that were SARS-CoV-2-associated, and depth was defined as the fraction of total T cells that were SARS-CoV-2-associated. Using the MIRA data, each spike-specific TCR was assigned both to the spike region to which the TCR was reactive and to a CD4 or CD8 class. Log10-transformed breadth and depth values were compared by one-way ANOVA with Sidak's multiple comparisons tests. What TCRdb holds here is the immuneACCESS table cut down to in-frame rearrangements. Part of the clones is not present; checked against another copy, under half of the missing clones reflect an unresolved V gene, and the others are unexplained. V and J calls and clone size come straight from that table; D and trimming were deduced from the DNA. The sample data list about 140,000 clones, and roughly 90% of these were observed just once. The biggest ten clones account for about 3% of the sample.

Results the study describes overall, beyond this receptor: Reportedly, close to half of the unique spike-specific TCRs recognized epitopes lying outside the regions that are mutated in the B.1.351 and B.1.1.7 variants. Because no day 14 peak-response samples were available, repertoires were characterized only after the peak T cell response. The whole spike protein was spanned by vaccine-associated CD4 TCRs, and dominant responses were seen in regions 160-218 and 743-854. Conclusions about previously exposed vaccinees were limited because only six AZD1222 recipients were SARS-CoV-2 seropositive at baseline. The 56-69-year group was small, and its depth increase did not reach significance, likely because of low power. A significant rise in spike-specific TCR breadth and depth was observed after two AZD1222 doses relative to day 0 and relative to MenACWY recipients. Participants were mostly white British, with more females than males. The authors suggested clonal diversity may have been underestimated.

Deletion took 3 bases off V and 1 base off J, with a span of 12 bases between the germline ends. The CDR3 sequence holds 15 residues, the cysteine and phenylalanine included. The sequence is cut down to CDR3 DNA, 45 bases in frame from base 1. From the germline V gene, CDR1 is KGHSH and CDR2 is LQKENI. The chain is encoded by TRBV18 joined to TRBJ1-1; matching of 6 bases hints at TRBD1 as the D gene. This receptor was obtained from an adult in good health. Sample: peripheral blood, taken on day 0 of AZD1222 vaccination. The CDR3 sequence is CASSPMQGRNTEAFF. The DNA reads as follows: TGTGCCAGCTCACCCATGCAGGGGCGGAACACTGAAGCTTTCTTT.